This T cell receptor (beta chain) is drawn from a study of neoadjuvant anti-PD-1 for oral cavity cancer. V lost 5 bases to trimming and J lost 1 base; unmatched junction nucleotides: 2. CDR3 size: 14 residues. Germline V gene sequence: CDR1 SEHNR, CDR2 FQNEAQ (reference sequence). The data were produced by immunoSEQ multiplex PCR, yet TCRdb's version contains in-frame clones alone and is incomplete. The table includes more than 50,000 clones, more than 65% detected once. This rearrangement joins TRBV7-9 to TRBJ1-3; the match to TRBD1 covers 7 bases. The source material was PBMCs, sampled before nivolumab (anti-PD-1) treatment. The receptor comes from a person aged 40 to 85 with oral cavity squamous cell carcinoma. The CDR3 sequence: CASSRQGSGNTIYF. The CDR3 nucleotides read TGTGCCAGCAGCCGACAGGGATCTGGAAACACCATATATTTT. Full variable domain (missing parts from reference TRBV7-9 and TRBJ1-3): DTGVSQNPRHKITKRGQNVTFRCDPISEHNRLYWYRQTLGQGPEFLTYFQNEAQLEKSRLLSDRFSAERPKGSFSTLEIQRTEQGDSAMYLCASSRQGSGNTIYFGEGSWLTVV.